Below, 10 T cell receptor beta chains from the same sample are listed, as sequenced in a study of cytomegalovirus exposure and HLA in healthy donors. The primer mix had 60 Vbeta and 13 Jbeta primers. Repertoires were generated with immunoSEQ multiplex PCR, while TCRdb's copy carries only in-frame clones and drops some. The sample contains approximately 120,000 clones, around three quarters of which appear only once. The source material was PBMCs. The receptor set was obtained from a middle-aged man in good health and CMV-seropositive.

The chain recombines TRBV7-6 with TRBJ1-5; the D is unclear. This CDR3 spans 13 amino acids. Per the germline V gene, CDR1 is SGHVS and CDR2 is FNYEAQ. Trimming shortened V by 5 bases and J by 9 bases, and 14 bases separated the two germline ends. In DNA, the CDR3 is TGTGCCAGCAGCGGAGGAGCGTTTGGGCCCCAGCATTTT. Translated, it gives CASSGGAFGPQHF. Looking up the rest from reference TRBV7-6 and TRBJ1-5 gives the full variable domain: GAGVSQSPRYKVTKRGQDVALRCDPISGHVSLYWYRQALGQGPEFLTYFNYEAQQDKSGLPNDRFSAERPEGSISTLTIQRTEQRDSAMYRCASSGGAFGPQHFGDGTRLSIL.

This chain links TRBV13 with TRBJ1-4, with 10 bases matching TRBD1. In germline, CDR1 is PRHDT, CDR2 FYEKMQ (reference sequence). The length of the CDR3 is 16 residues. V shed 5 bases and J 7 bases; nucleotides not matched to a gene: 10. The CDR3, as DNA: TGTGCCAGCAGCCCCCGCGGACAGGGGGTAGTTGAAAAACTGTTTTTT. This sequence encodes CASSPRGQGVVEKLFF.

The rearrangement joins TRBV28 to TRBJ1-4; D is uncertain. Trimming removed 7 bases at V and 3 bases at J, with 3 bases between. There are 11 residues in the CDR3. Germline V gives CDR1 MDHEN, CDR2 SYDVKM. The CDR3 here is CASIANEKLFF. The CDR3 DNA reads TGTGCCAGCATCGCTAATGAAAAACTGTTTTTT.

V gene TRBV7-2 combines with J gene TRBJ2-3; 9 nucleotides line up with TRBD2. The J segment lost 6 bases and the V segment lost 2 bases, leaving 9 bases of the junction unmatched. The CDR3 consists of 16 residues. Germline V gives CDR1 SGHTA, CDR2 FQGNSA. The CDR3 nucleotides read TGTGCCAGCAGCTTAAGATATAGCGGGGGTGGGGATACGCAGTATTTT. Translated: CASSLRYSGGGDTQYF.

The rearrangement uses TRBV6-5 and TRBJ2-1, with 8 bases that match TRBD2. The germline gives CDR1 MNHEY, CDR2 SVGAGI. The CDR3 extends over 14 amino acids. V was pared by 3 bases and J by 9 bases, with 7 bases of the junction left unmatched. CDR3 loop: CASSYFRGGGEQFF. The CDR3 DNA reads TGTGCCAGCAGTTATTTTCGGGGGGGCGGTGAGCAGTTCTTC.

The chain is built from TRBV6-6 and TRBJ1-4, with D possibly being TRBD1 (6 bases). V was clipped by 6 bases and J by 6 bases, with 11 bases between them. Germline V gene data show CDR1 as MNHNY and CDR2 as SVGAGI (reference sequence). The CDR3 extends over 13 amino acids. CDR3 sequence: CASRMGADEKLFF. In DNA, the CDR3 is TGTGCCAGCAGAATGGGGGCTGATGAAAAACTGTTTTTT.

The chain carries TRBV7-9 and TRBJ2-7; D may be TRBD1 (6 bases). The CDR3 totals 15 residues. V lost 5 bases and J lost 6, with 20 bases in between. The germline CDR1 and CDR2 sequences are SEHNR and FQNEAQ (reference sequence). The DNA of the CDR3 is TGTGCCAGCAGCCCCGGGACAACAATGTCTTCCGAGCAGTACTTC. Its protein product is CASSPGTTMSSEQYF.

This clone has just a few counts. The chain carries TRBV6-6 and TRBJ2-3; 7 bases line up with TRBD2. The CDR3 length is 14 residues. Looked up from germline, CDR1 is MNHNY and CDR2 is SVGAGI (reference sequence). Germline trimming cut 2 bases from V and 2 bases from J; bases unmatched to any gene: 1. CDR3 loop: CASSYGTTTDTQYF. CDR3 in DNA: TGTGCCAGCAGTTACGGGACTACCACAGATACGCAGTATTTT.

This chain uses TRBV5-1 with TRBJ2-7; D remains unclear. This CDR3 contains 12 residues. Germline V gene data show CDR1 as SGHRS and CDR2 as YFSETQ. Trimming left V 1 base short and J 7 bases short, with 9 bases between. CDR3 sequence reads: CASSLSLGEQYF. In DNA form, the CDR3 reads TGCGCCAGCAGCTTGTCCCTCGGGGAGCAGTACTTC.

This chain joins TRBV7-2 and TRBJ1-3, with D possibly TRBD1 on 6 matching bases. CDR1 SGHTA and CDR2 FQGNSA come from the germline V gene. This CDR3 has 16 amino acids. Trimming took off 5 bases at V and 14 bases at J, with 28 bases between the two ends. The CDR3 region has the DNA TGTGCCAGCAGCAAGACCGGGACAACTTTCTCCGACGGCCTATATTTT. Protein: CASSKTGTTFSDGLYF.